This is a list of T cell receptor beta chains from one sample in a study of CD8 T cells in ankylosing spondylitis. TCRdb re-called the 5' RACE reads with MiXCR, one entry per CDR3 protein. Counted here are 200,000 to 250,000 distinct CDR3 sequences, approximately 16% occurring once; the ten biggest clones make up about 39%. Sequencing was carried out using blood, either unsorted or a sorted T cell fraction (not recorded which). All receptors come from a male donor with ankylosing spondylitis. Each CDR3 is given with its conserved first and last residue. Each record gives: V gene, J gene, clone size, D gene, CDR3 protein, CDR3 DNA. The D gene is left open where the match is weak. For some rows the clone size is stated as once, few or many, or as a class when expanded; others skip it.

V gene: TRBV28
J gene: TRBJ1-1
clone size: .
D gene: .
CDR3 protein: CASANRLQGGEAFF
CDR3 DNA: TGTGCCAGCGCCAACCGCCTTCAGGGCGGTGAAGCTTTCTTT

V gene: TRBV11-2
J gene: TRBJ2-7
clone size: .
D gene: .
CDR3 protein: CASSFPGNTYEQYF
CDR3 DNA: TGTGCCAGCAGCTTCCCAGGGAATACCTACGAGCAGTACTTC

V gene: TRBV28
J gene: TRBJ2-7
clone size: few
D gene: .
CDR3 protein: CASSWGTAPYEQYF
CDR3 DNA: TGTGCCAGCAGTTGGGGGACGGCTCCCTACGAGCAGTACTTC

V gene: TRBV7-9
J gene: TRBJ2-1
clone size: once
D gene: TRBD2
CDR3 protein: CASSGTSGISEQFF
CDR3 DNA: TGTGCCAGCTCCGGGACTAGCGGGATATCCGAGCAGTTCTTC

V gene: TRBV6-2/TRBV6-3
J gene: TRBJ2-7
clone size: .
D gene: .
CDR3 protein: CASSYPGLYEQYF
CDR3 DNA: TGTGCCAGCAGTTACCCCGGACTCTACGAGCAGTACTTC

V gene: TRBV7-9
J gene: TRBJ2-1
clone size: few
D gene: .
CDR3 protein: CASSLVGNPGDEQFF
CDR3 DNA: TGTGCCAGCAGCTTAGTGGGCAATCCCGGGGATGAGCAGTTCTTC

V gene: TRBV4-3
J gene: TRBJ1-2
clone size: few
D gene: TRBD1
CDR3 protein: CASSPLPGQGLQGYTF
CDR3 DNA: TGCGCCAGCAGCCCCCTCCCGGGACAGGGTCTGCAAGGCTACACCTTC

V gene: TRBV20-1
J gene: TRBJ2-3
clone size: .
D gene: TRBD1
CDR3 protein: CSASEGAGTGPVDTQYF
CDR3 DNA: TGCAGTGCTAGTGAGGGGGCCGGGACAGGCCCCGTAGATACGCAGTATTTT

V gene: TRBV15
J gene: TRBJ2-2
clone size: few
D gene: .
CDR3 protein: CATRNRGNTGELFF
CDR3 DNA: TGTGCCACCCGTAATCGGGGGAACACCGGGGAGCTGTTTTTT

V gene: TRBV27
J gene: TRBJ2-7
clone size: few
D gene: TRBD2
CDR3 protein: CASKPGLAVYEQYF
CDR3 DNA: TGTGCCAGCAAACCGGGACTAGCGGTCTACGAGCAGTACTTC

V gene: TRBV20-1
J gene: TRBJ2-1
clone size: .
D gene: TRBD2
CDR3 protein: CSALGLGQYNEQFF
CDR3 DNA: TGCAGTGCCCTGGGACTAGGGCAGTACAATGAGCAGTTCTTC

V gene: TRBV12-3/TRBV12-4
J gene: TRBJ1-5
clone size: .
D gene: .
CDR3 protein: CASSAHDSNQPQHF
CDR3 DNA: TGTGCCAGCAGCGCACACGATAGCAATCAGCCCCAGCATTTT

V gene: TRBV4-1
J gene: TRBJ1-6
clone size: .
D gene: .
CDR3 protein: CASSQDRSLGSPLHF
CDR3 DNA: TGCGCCAGCAGCCAAGACAGGTCCCTGGGGTCACCCCTCCACTTT

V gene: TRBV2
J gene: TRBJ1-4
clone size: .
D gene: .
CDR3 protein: CASRILGGEKLFF
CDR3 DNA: TGTGCCAGCAGAATCCTCGGGGGAGAAAAACTGTTTTTT

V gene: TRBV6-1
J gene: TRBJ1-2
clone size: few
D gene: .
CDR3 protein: CASSSLMEEEYGYTF
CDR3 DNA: TGTGCCAGCAGCTCTCTCATGGAGGAGGAATATGGCTACACCTTC

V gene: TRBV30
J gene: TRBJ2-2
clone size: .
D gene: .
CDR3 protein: CAGNTGGEGELFF
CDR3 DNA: TGTGCCGGGAATACGGGGGGCGAGGGGGAGCTGTTTTTT

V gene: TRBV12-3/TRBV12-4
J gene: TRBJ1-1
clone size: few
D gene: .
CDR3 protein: CASSKTAPAEAFF
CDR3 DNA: TGTGCCAGCAGTAAGACAGCTCCGGCTGAAGCTTTCTTT

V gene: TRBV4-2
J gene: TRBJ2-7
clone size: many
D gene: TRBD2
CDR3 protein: CASSQPGLTYEQYF
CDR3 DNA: TGTGCCAGCAGCCAACCGGGACTAACCTACGAGCAGTACTTC

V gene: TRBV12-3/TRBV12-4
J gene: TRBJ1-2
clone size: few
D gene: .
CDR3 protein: CASTGATYGYTF
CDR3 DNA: TGTGCCAGCACGGGGGCCACCTATGGCTACACCTTC

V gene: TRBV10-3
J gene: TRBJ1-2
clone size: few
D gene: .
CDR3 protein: CAISETPTIPNYGYTF
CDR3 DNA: TGTGCCATCAGTGAGACCCCGACAATCCCTAACTATGGCTACACCTTC

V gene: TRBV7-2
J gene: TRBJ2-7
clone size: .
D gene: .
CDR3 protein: CASSIGVFAEQYF
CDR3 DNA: TGTGCCAGCAGCATAGGGGTCTTCGCAGAGCAGTACTTC

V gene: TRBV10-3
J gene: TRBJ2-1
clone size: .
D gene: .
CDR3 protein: CAISDLPGNEQFF
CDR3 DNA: TGTGCCATCAGTGACCTCCCGGGGAATGAGCAGTTCTTC

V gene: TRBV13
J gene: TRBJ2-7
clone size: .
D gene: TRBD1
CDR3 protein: CASSFTAGGTYEQYF
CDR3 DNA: TGTGCCAGCAGCTTTACCGCAGGGGGAACGTACGAGCAGTACTTC

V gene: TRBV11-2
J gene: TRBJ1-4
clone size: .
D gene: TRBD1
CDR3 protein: CASSFPLGQGNEKLFF
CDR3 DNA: TGTGCCAGCAGCTTCCCCTTAGGACAGGGGAATGAAAAACTGTTTTTT

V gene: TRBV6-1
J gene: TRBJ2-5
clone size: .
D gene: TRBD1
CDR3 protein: CASTGTGATETQYF
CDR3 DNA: TGTGCCAGCACCGGGACAGGGGCTACGGAGACCCAGTACTTC

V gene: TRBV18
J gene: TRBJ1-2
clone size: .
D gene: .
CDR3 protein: CASSPFAYRVGDYGYTF
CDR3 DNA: TGTGCCAGCTCACCCTTCGCTTACAGGGTAGGGGACTATGGCTACACCTTC

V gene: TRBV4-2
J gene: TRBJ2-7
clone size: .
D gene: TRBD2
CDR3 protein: CASSQETGGFYEQYF
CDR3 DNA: TGTGCCAGCAGCCAAGAGACGGGAGGATTCTACGAGCAGTACTTC

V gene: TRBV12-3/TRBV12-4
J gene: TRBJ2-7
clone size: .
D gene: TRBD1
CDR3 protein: CASSFGQGASYEQYF
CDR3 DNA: TGTGCCAGCAGTTTCGGTCAGGGGGCCTCCTACGAGCAGTACTTC

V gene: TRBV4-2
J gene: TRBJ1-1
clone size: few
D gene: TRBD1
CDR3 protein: CASSPLTGVAPNTEAFF
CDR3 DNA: TGTGCCAGCAGCCCGCTCACAGGGGTTGCCCCGAACACTGAAGCTTTCTTT

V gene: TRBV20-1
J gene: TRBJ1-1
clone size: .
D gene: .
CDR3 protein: CSARTGQHTEAFF
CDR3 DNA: TGCAGTGCTAGAACGGGACAACACACTGAAGCTTTCTTT

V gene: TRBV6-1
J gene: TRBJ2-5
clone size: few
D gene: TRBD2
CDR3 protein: CASRNLWAGDETQYF
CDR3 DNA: TGTGCCAGCAGGAATCTGTGGGCGGGAGACGAGACCCAGTACTTC

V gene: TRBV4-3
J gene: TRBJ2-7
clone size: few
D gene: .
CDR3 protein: CASSQDPYVGNYEQYF
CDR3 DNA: TGCGCCAGCAGCCAAGATCCCTACGTCGGGAACTACGAGCAGTACTTC

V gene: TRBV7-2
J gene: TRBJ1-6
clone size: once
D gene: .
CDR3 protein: CASSLAELSSPLHF
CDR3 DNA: TGTGCCAGCAGCTTAGCCGAATTAAGTTCACCCCTCCACTTT

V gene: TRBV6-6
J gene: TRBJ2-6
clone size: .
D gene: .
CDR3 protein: CASTDGGFSVLTF
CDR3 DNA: TGTGCCAGCACCGACGGTGGATTCTCCGTCCTGACTTTC

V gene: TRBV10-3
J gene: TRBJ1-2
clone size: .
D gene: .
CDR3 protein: CAIQRQESHYGYTF
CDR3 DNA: TGTGCCATCCAAAGACAGGAATCACACTATGGCTACACCTTC

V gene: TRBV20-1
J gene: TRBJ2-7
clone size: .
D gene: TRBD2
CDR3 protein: CSASGGVYEQYF
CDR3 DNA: TGCAGTGCTAGCGGGGGGGTCTACGAGCAGTACTTC

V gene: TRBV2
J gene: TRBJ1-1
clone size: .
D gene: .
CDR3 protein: CASRDPVGDTEAFF
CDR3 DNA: TGTGCCAGCAGGGACCCGGTAGGAGACACTGAAGCTTTCTTT

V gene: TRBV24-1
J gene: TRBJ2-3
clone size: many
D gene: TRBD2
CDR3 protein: CATSDPGLAASTDTQYF
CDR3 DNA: TGTGCCACCAGTGATCCCGGACTAGCGGCTAGCACAGATACGCAGTATTTT

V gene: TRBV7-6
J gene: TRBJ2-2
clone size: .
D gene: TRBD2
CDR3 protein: CASSFLEGISGSASDTGELFF
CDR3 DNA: TGTGCCAGCAGCTTTCTTGAGGGGATTAGCGGGAGCGCCTCTGACACCGGGGAGCTGTTTTTT

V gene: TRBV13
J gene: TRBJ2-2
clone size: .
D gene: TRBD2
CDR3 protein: CASKLLREYTGELFF
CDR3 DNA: TGTGCCAGCAAACTCCTGCGGGAGTACACCGGGGAGCTGTTTTTT

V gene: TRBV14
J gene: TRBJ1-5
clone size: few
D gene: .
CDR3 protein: CASSQAQGNYSNQPQHF
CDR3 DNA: TGTGCCAGCAGCCAAGCCCAGGGCAACTATAGCAATCAGCCCCAGCATTTT

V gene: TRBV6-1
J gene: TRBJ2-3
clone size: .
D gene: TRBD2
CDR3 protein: CASSQYAGGTDTQYF
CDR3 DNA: TGTGCCAGCAGCCAATATGCGGGGGGTACAGATACGCAGTATTTT

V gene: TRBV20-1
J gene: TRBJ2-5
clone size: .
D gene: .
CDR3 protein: CSARDNMAQYF
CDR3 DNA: TGCAGTGCTAGAGATAATATGGCCCAGTACTTC

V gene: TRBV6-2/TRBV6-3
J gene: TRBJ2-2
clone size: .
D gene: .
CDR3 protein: CASSPAARSTGELFF
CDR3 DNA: TGTGCCAGCAGCCCCGCCGCCAGGTCCACCGGGGAGCTGTTTTTT